Below, 28 T cell receptor beta chains from the same sample are listed, as sequenced in a study of blood T cells in healthy people across ages. For the second PCR, which ran for roughly 7 to 11 cycles, a sample-barcoded 5' primer and a J-beta primer mix were used. Using its own MiXCR run on the 5' RACE reads, TCRdb lists one record per CDR3 protein. In the table there are 1.8 million or so distinct CDR3 sequences, about two fifths of which are singletons. Sequencing input: blood. These receptors originate from a human donor in good health.

There are a few counts of this clonotype. The chain joins TRBV5-6 to TRBJ2-1; tentative D call: TRBD2 (6 bases). Germline lookup yields CDR1 SGHDT and CDR2 YYEEEE. This CDR3 region has 13 residues. Trimming shortened V by 0 bases and J by 8 bases, and 9 bases separated the two germline ends. This CDR3 is CASSLEPSDEQFF. In DNA, the CDR3 is TGTGCCAGCAGCTTGGAGCCTAGCGATGAGCAGTTCTTC.

This clonotype turned up a few times. The chain carries TRBV6-2 or TRBV6-3 and TRBJ2-2; D uncertain. CDR3 length equals 16 residues. Trimming took 2 bases from V and 2 from J, leaving 12 bases between them. CDR1 is MNHEY, CDR2 SVGEGT, per germline. The CDR3 protein is CASSYQAGLNTGELFF. In nucleotides, the CDR3 is TGTGCCAGCAGTTACCAGGCAGGTCTAAACACCGGGGAGCTGTTTTTT.

The table lists this clonotype with a few counts. The chain joins TRBV6-4 to TRBJ2-2; tentatively, D is TRBD2 (6 bases). Trimming removed 3 bases from V and 1 base from J, with 9 bases in between. This CDR3 region has 15 residues. Germline V gives CDR1 MRHNA, CDR2 SNTAGT. The CDR3 spells CASSEDGGNTGELFF. The CDR3 region has the DNA TGTGCCAGCAGTGAAGACGGGGGGAACACCGGGGAGCTGTTTTTT.

This chain links TRBV11-2 with TRBJ1-4; tentatively, D is TRBD1 (5 bases). The germline CDR1 and CDR2 sequences are SGHAT and FQNNGV. This CDR3 is built from 15 residues. The V gene lost 3 bases and the J gene lost 3 bases, with 11 bases spanning the gap. Here the CDR3 reads CASSFQGDPNEKLFF. CDR3 coding DNA: TGTGCCAGCAGCTTTCAGGGAGACCCTAATGAAAAACTGTTTTTT.

This chain joins TRBV20-1 and TRBJ2-1; D is possibly TRBD2 (5 bases). Deletions cut 2 bases from V and 8 bases from J, with 10 bases between. The CDR3 is 12 amino acids. Germline CDR1 is DFQATT and CDR2 is SNEGSKA (reference sequence). In nucleotides, the CDR3 is TGCAGTGCTAGATTGGACTGGCATGAGCAGTTCTTC. Translating gives CSARLDWHEQFF.

This clonotype has just one count. The genes are TRBV29-1 and TRBJ1-2; D not resolved. Trimming took off 3 bases at V and 4 bases at J, with 15 bases between the two ends. CDR1 and CDR2 from the germline V gene are SQVTM and ANQGSEA. This CDR3 is 14 amino acids long. The CDR3 bases are TGCAGCGTTGACCAATCCGGACGCACCTATGGCTACACCTTC. It yields the protein CSVDQSGRTYGYTF.

This clonotype was counted only a few times. The chain has TRBV7-3 and TRBJ1-2, with 11 bases that match TRBD1. The CDR3 sequence is 19 residues long. CDR1 and CDR2 (germline): SGHTA, FQGTGA. V lost 1 base to trimming and J lost 3 bases; unmatched junction nucleotides: 13. The CDR3 spells CASSLNPGQGAVKDYGYTF. CDR3 sequence (DNA): TGTGCCAGCAGCTTAAATCCCGGACAGGGGGCTGTTAAGGACTATGGCTACACCTTC.

Only a few counts were recorded for this clonotype. The V gene is TRBV20-1, the J gene TRBJ2-5, with D perhaps matching TRBD1 or TRBD2 (5 bases each). Between the trimmed V and J ends, which lost 5 bases and 5 bases, there was a span of 24 bases. CDR3 size: 16 residues. The V gene's germline CDR1 is DFQATT and CDR2 SNEGSKA (reference sequence). The CDR3 loop reads CSARLLGAPPRETQYF. The DNA of the CDR3 is TGCAGTGCTCGCCTACTAGGGGCCCCCCCGCGGGAGACCCAGTACTTC.

The sample holds many counts of this clonotype. This sequence joins TRBV12-3 or TRBV12-4 and TRBJ2-1, with no clear D. V lost 3 bases and J 7 bases, leaving 4 bases between the germline ends. The CDR3 is made up of 11 amino acids. The CDR3 reads CASSFTNEQFF. CDR3 DNA: TGTGCCAGCAGTTTTACTAATGAGCAGTTCTTC.

In regard to this clonotype: A much bigger clone sits one base away, suggesting this may be a read error. The chain carries TRBV3-1 and TRBJ2-1, with D perhaps TRBD1 (6 bases). This CDR3 spans 13 amino acids. The germline V gene encodes CDR1 LGHDT and CDR2 YNNKEL (reference sequence). CDR3 in amino acids: CASNQTLDREQFF. DNA for the CDR3: TGTGCCAGCAACCAAACCCTCGACAGGGAGCAGTTCTTC.

The rearrangement uses TRBV12-3 or TRBV12-4 and TRBJ2-7; maybe TRBD2 (6 bases). V was pared by 4 bases and J by 7 bases, with 23 bases between. This CDR3 has 16 residues. The DNA of the CDR3 is TGTGCCAGCAGTTCGGGAGACGGCAGCTCCTACAATGAGCAGTACTTC. Translation gives CASSSGDGSSYNEQYF.

This clonotype was counted between two and nine times. The chain uses TRBV5-6 and TRBJ2-4, with TRBD1 matching over 9 bases. CDR1 SGHDT and CDR2 YYEEEE come from the germline V gene. Losses at the gene ends were 4 bases for V and 0 bases for J; bases not matched to a gene: 14. CDR3 length equals 19 residues. In nucleotides, the CDR3 is TGTGCCAGCAGCATAATCAAACCGAACAGGGGGCTAGCCAAAAACATTCAGTACTTC. This translates into CASSIIKPNRGLAKNIQYF. Full variable domain (outside the CDR3, taken from reference TRBV5-6 and TRBJ2-4): DAGVTQSPTHLIKTRGQQVTLRCSPKSGHDTVSWYQQALGQGPQFIFQYYEEEERQRGNFPDRFSGHQFPNYSSELNVNALLLGDSALYLCASSIIKPNRGLAKNIQYFGAGTRLSVL.

The rearrangement links TRBV18 to TRBJ2-1, with D maybe TRBD1 (6 bases). Trimming left V 0 bases short and J 1 base short, with 7 bases between. Per germline, CDR1 KGHSH and CDR2 LQKENI. The CDR3 loop spans 15 amino acids. This chain's CDR3 is CASSPPTGSYNEQFF. In nucleotides, the CDR3 is TGTGCCAGCTCACCACCCACAGGGTCCTACAATGAGCAGTTCTTC.

The chain employs TRBV5-1 and TRBJ1-1; 9 nucleotides line up with TRBD1. In germline, CDR1 is SGHRS, CDR2 YFSETQ. V trimming: 5 bases; J trimming: 11 bases; junction bases outside the gene matches: 19. CDR3 length equals 16 residues. The CDR3 spells CASRPTRDRAKGAAFF. DNA of the CDR3: TGCGCCAGCAGGCCTACCCGGGACAGGGCTAAAGGTGCGGCTTTCTTT. The full variable domain, in which reference TRBV5-1 and TRBJ1-1 provide the parts outside the CDR3, is KAGVTQTPRYLIKTRGQQVTLSCSPISGHRSVSWYQQTPGQGLQFLFEYFSETQRNKGNFPGRFSGRQFSNSRSEMNVSTLELGDSALYLCASRPTRDRAKGAAFFGQGTRLTVV.

The rearrangement uses TRBV4-3 and TRBJ2-1; TRBD2 might be the D (5 bases). The CDR3 runs 16 residues. The germline gives CDR1 LGHNA, CDR2 YSLEER. Trimming took 3 bases from V and 6 from J, leaving 18 bases between them. The CDR3 loop reads CASSQDFMVIGNEQFF. DNA of the CDR3: TGCGCCAGCAGCCAGGACTTTATGGTAATAGGCAATGAGCAGTTCTTC.

The chain recombines TRBV7-2 with TRBJ1-2, with D uncertain. The germline V and J ends were trimmed by 6 bases and 1 base, with 15 bases remaining between them. The CDR3 is made up of 15 amino acids. Germline lookup yields CDR1 SGHTA and CDR2 FQGNSA. The CDR3: CASSLKNDLNYGYTF. The CDR3 DNA is TGTGCCAGCAGTTTGAAAAACGACCTTAACTATGGCTACACCTTC.

The chain joins TRBV6-1 to TRBJ2-3; 7 bases are shared with TRBD1. The CDR3 runs 14 residues. J gave up 2 bases and V 4 bases, and 3 bases lay outside the gene matches. CDR1 is MNHNS, CDR2 SASEGT, per germline. This chain's CDR3 is CASSADRFTDTQYF. DNA for the CDR3: TGTGCCAGCAGTGCGGACAGGTTCACAGATACGCAGTATTTT.

The chain uses TRBV30 and TRBJ2-1, with D uncertain. V lost 2 bases and J 3 bases, leaving 8 bases between the germline ends. The CDR3 spans 13 residues. CDR1 is GTSNPN and CDR2 is SVGIG in the germline V gene (reference sequence). As DNA, the CDR3 is TGTGCCTGGAGTCAGGACCACTACAATGAGCAGTTCTTC. Residues: CAWSQDHYNEQFF.

This chain links TRBV7-9 with TRBJ2-5; D call uncertain. The germline V and J ends were trimmed by 5 bases and 0 bases, with 13 bases remaining between them. This CDR3 is 15 amino acids long. In germline, CDR1 is SEHNR, CDR2 FQNEAQ (reference sequence). DNA for the CDR3: TGTGCCAGCAGCCCTCAAGACTGGTACCAAGAGACCCAGTACTTC. The encoded protein is CASSPQDWYQETQYF. The full variable domain, completed using reference TRBV7-9 and TRBJ2-5, is DTGVSQNPRHKITKRGQNVTFRCDPISEHNRLYWYRQTLGQGPEFLTYFQNEAQLEKSRLLSDRFSAERPKGSFSTLEIQRTEQGDSAMYLCASSPQDWYQETQYFGPGTRLLVL.

This clonotype was recorded only once. The genes are TRBV27 and TRBJ2-2; TRBD2 matches at 8 bases. Losses at the gene ends were 6 bases for V and 6 bases for J; bases not matched to a gene: 3. CDR1 is MNHEY, CDR2 SMNVEV, per germline (reference sequence). The CDR3 sequence is 13 residues long. In nucleotides, the CDR3 is TGTGCCAGCAGGCCGGGGGGGCCCGGGGAGCTGTTTTTT. It yields the protein CASRPGGPGELFF.

The V and J genes are TRBV29-1 and TRBJ1-5, with D possibly matching TRBD1 (6 bases). The CDR3 covers 13 residues. Germline assignment: CDR1 SQVTM and CDR2 ANQGSEA. Trimming stripped 6 bases from V and 3 bases from J, with 12 bases between. CDR3 sequence reads: CSVLWTDNQPQHF. In nucleotides, the CDR3 is TGCAGCGTCCTTTGGACAGACAATCAGCCCCAGCATTTT.

The chain joins TRBV18 to TRBJ2-6; possibly TRBD1 for D (5 bases). The length of the CDR3 is 17 residues. Germline CDR1 KGHSH, CDR2 LQKENI. V lost 5 bases to trimming and J lost 0 bases, with 14 bases between them. The CDR3 DNA sequence: TGTGCCAGCTCAAAGAACAGGATGGACTCTGGGGCCAACGTCCTGACTTTC. Encoded protein: CASSKNRMDSGANVLTF.

DNA for the CDR3: TGTGCCAGCAGGGGCCAGGGGGCGAGGAATGAAAAACTGTTTTTT. It codes for CASRGQGARNEKLFF. The V call is TRBV28, the J call TRBJ1-4; 8 nucleotides agree with TRBD1. V lost 6 bases, J lost 5 bases, and 8 bases stayed unmatched. The V gene's germline CDR1 is MDHEN and CDR2 SYDVKM. CDR3 length: 15 residues.

The V and J genes are TRBV4-1 and TRBJ1-1; D is perhaps TRBD1 (5 bases). The CDR3 contains 17 residues. The germline V gene encodes CDR1 MGHRA and CDR2 YSYEKL. The ends were cut back, 4 bases at V and 1 base at J, with 19 bases in the middle. The CDR3, as DNA: TGCGCCAGCAGCCCAGGAGGGGCTGTCAGACAGAACACTGAAGCTTTCTTT. As protein: CASSPGGAVRQNTEAFF.

Points on this clonotype: An end of the junction does not agree with germline; a read error may underlie this. This chain joins TRBV6-1 and TRBJ2-3, with 7 bases aligning to TRBD1. The CDR3 length is 14 residues. Germline values: CDR1 MNHNS, CDR2 SASEGT. CDR3 loop: CTSRTIQGPATQYF. For the CDR3, the DNA is TGTACCAGCAGGACCATACAGGGGCCAGCTACGCAGTATTTT.

The chain links TRBV10-3 to TRBJ1-2; possible D gene TRBD1, 5 bases. Germline assignment: CDR1 ENHRY and CDR2 SYGVKD. V was trimmed by 2 bases and J by 8 bases, leaving 15 bases between them. The CDR3 covers 14 residues. The CDR3 nucleotides are TGTGCCATCAGTGAGGGCAGGGCGGATGGAGGCTACACCTTC. Protein product: CAISEGRADGGYTF.

The chain couples TRBV27 to TRBJ1-1; no clear D. Germline V gene data show CDR1 as MNHEY and CDR2 as SMNVEV (reference sequence). Trimming left V 3 bases short and J 8 bases short, with 19 bases between. This CDR3 contains 15 residues. The CDR3 here is CASSLSAQLGREAFF. CDR3 in DNA: TGTGCCAGCAGTTTGAGTGCACAGCTCGGGCGGGAAGCTTTCTTT.

As for this clonotype: Compared with germline, one end of the junction differs, possibly owing to a read error. The chain uses TRBV12-3 or TRBV12-4 and TRBJ1-4; no reliable D call. This CDR3 is 15 amino acids long. In DNA form, the CDR3 reads TGTGCCAGCAGTTCCCAGCCGGCAACTAGTGAAAAACTGTTTTTT. Its translation: CASSSQPATSEKLFF.